These 23 T cell receptor beta chains originate from one sample sequenced in a study of PD-1 blockade in mismatch repair-deficient tumors. Method: immunoSEQ multiplex PCR; TCRdb's copy keeps in-frame clones and lacks some. Of 120,000 or so clones in the sample, around nine tenths are singletons; the top ten hold roughly 10%. Material: peripheral blood, obtained about 17 months after starting pembrolizumab. These receptor sequences come from an adult with mismatch repair-deficient cancer.

In DNA form, the CDR3 reads TGTGCCAGCAGCTTACGTTTCCAAGAGACCCAGTACTTC. Amino acid sequence: CASSLRFQETQYF. V and J are TRBV7-2 and TRBJ2-5; D not certain. Trimming took off 2 bases at V and 1 base at J, with 5 bases between the two ends. The length of the CDR3 is 13 residues. CDR1 is SGHTA, CDR2 FQGNSA, per germline.

The V gene is TRBV4-1, the J gene TRBJ2-1; 10 bases match TRBD2. The length of the CDR3 is 15 residues. The ends lost 3 bases at V and 9 bases at J; junction bases unmatched: 8. Germline-derived CDR1 and CDR2 are MGHRA and YSYEKL. The chain's CDR3 is CASSHPRTSGSEQFF. The CDR3 nucleotides read TGCGCCAGCAGCCACCCCCGGACTAGCGGTAGTGAGCAGTTCTTC.

In its sample, this clone was seen a few times. This chain joins TRBV29-1 and TRBJ2-7; unclear D gene. This CDR3 comprises 12 residues. CDR1 SQVTM and CDR2 ANQGSEA come from the germline V gene. V lost 4 bases and J lost 5, with 12 bases in between. The CDR3 spells CSVAWVAHEQYF. CDR3 in DNA: TGCAGCGTTGCGTGGGTAGCCCACGAGCAGTACTTC.

J is TRBJ2-1 and V is TRBV20-1, with a weak D call TRBD2 (5 bases). The length of the CDR3 is 11 residues. Trimming pared 6 bases from V and 12 bases from J, leaving 15 bases between. CDR1 and CDR2 (germline): DFQATT, SNEGSKA (reference sequence). Here the CDR3 DNA reads TGCAGTGCCCATGGACTCGTCGGGCAGTTCTTC. The encoded protein is CSAHGLVGQFF.

The gene calls are TRBV7-2 and TRBJ2-7, with D tentatively TRBD2 (5 bases). V was pared by 1 base and J by 10 bases, with 11 bases between. CDR3 length equals 12 residues. Germline CDR1 reads SGHTA; CDR2 reads FQGNSA. For the CDR3, the DNA is TGTGCCAGCAGCTTAGAGCGGACCCCTCAGTACTTC. This translates into CASSLERTPQYF. Full variable domain (missing parts from reference TRBV7-2 and TRBJ2-7): GAGVSQSPSNKVTEKGKDVELRCDPISGHTALYWYRQSLGQGLEFLIYFQGNSAPDKSGLPSDRFSAERTGGSVSTLTIQRTQQEDSAVYLCASSLERTPQYFGPGTRLTVT.

The chain uses TRBV5-4 and TRBJ2-3, with 7 bases aligning to TRBD1. This CDR3 comprises 14 residues. J gave up 3 bases and V 4 bases, and 5 bases lay outside the gene matches. Germline CDR1 SGHNT, CDR2 YYREEE (reference sequence). The CDR3: CASSGGQDTDTQYF. The DNA for the CDR3 is TGTGCCAGCAGCGGCGGACAGGATACAGATACGCAGTATTTT.

The count of this clone is one. V and J are TRBV18 and TRBJ2-2; 9 nucleotides line up with TRBD2. V trimming: 5 bases; J trimming: 1 base; junction bases outside the gene matches: 11. Germline V lookup: CDR1 KGHSH, CDR2 LQKENI. This CDR3 comprises 18 residues. CDR3 residues: CASSGTGTSNKNTGELFF. DNA for the CDR3: TGTGCCAGCTCAGGAACCGGGACTAGCAATAAGAACACCGGGGAGCTGTTTTTT. The full variable domain, in which reference TRBV18 and TRBJ2-2 provide the parts outside the CDR3, is NAGVMQNPRHLVRRRGQEARLRCSPMKGHSHVYWYRQLPEEGLKFMVYLQKENIIDESGMPKERFSAEFPKEGPSILRIQQVVRGDSAAYFCASSGTGTSNKNTGELFFGEGSRLTVL.

The chain combines TRBV6-1 with TRBJ2-5; D may correspond to TRBD1 or TRBD2 (6 bases each). V lost 2 bases to trimming and J lost 2 bases, with 9 bases between them. The V gene's germline CDR1 is MNHNS and CDR2 SASEGT. The CDR3 is 14 amino acids. CDR3 bases: TGTGCCAGCAGTGAAATAGGGGGGCAAGAGACCCAGTACTTC. This sequence encodes CASSEIGGQETQYF.

Here the CDR3 DNA reads TGTGCCAGCAGTTTGGGTTTTAAGTGGCAACTAGCGGGAGGCCCCCCGCCCCCCGAGCAGTACTTC. Translating gives CASSLGFKWQLAGGPPPPEQYF. This chain connects TRBV28 to TRBJ2-7, with TRBD2 matching 12 bases. CDR1 is MDHEN and CDR2 is SYDVKM in the germline V gene. The CDR3 is 22 amino acids. V lost 3 bases, J lost 6 bases, and 27 bases stayed unmatched.

The chain has TRBV28 and TRBJ2-7; D is tentatively TRBD1 or TRBD2 (5 bases each). Germline V lookup: CDR1 MDHEN, CDR2 SYDVKM. The CDR3 extends over 13 amino acids. Trimming stripped 11 bases from V and 0 bases from J, with 14 bases between. CDR3 in amino acids: CAVEGRTSYEQYF. CDR3 sequence (DNA): TGTGCCGTAGAGGGACGGACCTCCTACGAGCAGTACTTC.

This clone was seen only once. This chain connects TRBV27 to TRBJ2-7; the match to TRBD2 covers 7 bases. This CDR3 comprises 15 residues. With V trimmed by 3 bases and J by 0 bases, 5 bases remained unmatched. Germline V gene data show CDR1 as MNHEY and CDR2 as SMNVEV (reference sequence). The CDR3 nucleotides are TGTGCCAGCAGTTTGTGGGAGGGCCCCTCCTACGAGCAGTACTTC. Protein: CASSLWEGPSYEQYF.

The chain carries TRBV13 and TRBJ2-3; no clear D. The CDR3 totals 18 residues. V was clipped by 2 bases and J by 0 bases, with 18 bases between them. Germline V gene sequence: CDR1 PRHDT, CDR2 FYEKMQ (reference sequence). The CDR3 protein is CASSLKVVGSFSTDTQYF. The DNA for the CDR3 is TGTGCCAGCAGCTTAAAGGTCGTGGGGTCTTTTAGCACAGATACGCAGTATTTT.

The rearrangement links TRBV5-1 to TRBJ1-2; TRBD1 matches 11 bases. The CDR3 has 15 amino acids. V was clipped by 4 bases and J by 2 bases; unmatched bases: 4. The germline V gene encodes CDR1 SGHRS and CDR2 YFSETQ. The DNA of the CDR3 is TGCGCCAGCAGCCCCCGGGACAGGGGGAACTATGGCTACACCTTC. It encodes CASSPRDRGNYGYTF.

The chain uses TRBV5-1 and TRBJ1-1; D not resolved. V was pared by 3 bases and J by 1 base, with 10 bases between. The germline V gene has CDR1 SGHRS and CDR2 YFSETQ. There are 14 residues in the CDR3. CDR3 in DNA: TGCGCCAGCAGCTACCGGGCCGCGAACACTGAAGCTTTCTTT. Protein product: CASSYRAANTEAFF.

The gene calls are TRBV5-6 and TRBJ2-7; the match to TRBD2 covers 13 bases. Germline CDR1 and CDR2: SGHDT and YYEEEE. Trimming removed 4 bases from V and 3 bases from J; junction bases left unmatched: 4. This CDR3 has 15 residues. The CDR3 reads CASSPGLAGSYEQYF. As DNA, the CDR3 is TGTGCCAGCAGCCCGGGACTAGCGGGAAGCTACGAGCAGTACTTC.

This clone was detected once. The chain combines TRBV29-1 with TRBJ2-6; TRBD2 is a possible D gene (5 bases). Trimming stripped 3 bases from V and 0 bases from J, with 15 bases between. The CDR3 totals 17 residues. Germline V gene data show CDR1 as SQVTM and CDR2 as ANQGSEA. The CDR3 loop reads CSVERWEKGSGANVLTF. The CDR3 bases are TGCAGCGTTGAGCGATGGGAGAAGGGCTCTGGGGCCAACGTCCTGACTTTC.

This clone was recorded only once. This rearrangement joins TRBV7-3 to TRBJ2-3; a weak D match, TRBD1 (6 bases). The CDR3 has 15 residues. Looked up from germline, CDR1 is SGHTA and CDR2 is FQGTGA. V lost 5 bases, J lost 0 bases, and 12 bases lay in between. The CDR3 loop is CASSTGTTSTDTQYF. In DNA, the CDR3 is TGTGCCAGCAGCACAGGGACAACTAGCACAGATACGCAGTATTTT.

In this sample, this clone turned up a few times. This chain connects TRBV4-3 to TRBJ1-1; D unclear. Per the germline V gene, CDR1 is LGHNA and CDR2 is YSLEER. V was trimmed by 3 bases and J by 6 bases, leaving 14 bases between them. The CDR3 runs to 14 residues. CDR3 loop: CASSQRRAEPEAFF. The CDR3 DNA follows: TGCGCCAGCAGCCAGCGACGGGCCGAACCTGAAGCTTTCTTT.

The chain recombines TRBV9 with TRBJ2-1; a weak D match, TRBD1 (6 bases). V dropped 4 bases and J dropped 5 bases, with 19 bases sitting between them. CDR3 size: 16 residues. Germline V gene lookup returns CDR1 SGDLS and CDR2 YYNGEE. The CDR3 spells CASSPYPRQANNEQFF. The CDR3 DNA reads TGTGCCAGCAGCCCTTATCCGAGACAGGCTAACAATGAGCAGTTCTTC.

J is TRBJ2-1 and V is TRBV19, with 8 bases identical to TRBD2. This CDR3 has 16 residues. In germline, CDR1 is LNHDA, CDR2 SQIVND (reference sequence). V shed 2 bases, J shed 6 bases, and the junction held 9 bases outside the gene matches. CDR3 coding DNA: TGTGCCAGTAGTATAAGGCGGGAGGACGGTCCCAATGAGCAGTTCTTC. This codes for CASSIRREDGPNEQFF.

The chain has TRBV5-6 and TRBJ1-5, with D possibly TRBD1 on 5 matching bases. Trimming took off 1 base at V and 9 bases at J, with 23 bases between the two ends. In germline, CDR1 is SGHDT, CDR2 YYEEEE. The CDR3 is 17 amino acids. For the CDR3, the DNA is TGTGCCAGCAGCTTGAAAGTTGGAAGAGGGAGCCAGGGGCCCCAGCATTTT. Translated, it gives CASSLKVGRGSQGPQHF.

The chain recombines TRBV19 with TRBJ2-1; D is uncertain. The CDR3 extends over 15 amino acids. From germline, CDR1 is LNHDA and CDR2 SQIVND (reference sequence). V lost 5 bases to trimming and J lost 0 bases, with 11 bases between them. DNA for the CDR3: TGTGCCAGTAGTTCGGTTCTGAGCTCCTACAATGAGCAGTTCTTC. This sequence encodes CASSSVLSSYNEQFF.

The chain combines TRBV5-8 with TRBJ1-5, with D possibly TRBD1 on 5 matching bases. Trimming removed 0 bases from V and 0 bases from J, with 7 bases in between. Germline V lookup: CDR1 SGHTS, CDR2 YDEGEE. CDR3 length: 15 amino acids. CDR3 DNA: TGTGCCAGCAGCTTGGGGGACTATAGCAATCAGCCCCAGCATTTT. Amino acids: CASSLGDYSNQPQHF.